A single sample is the source of the 30 T cell receptor beta chains below, sequenced in a study of blood T cell repertoires in COVID-19. Some clones are missing from TCRdb's copy, which holds only in-frame ones; the method was immunoSEQ multiplex PCR. The sample consists of 150,000 to 200,000 clones, around 90% of them appearing once. The material sequenced was peripheral blood. The receptors were gathered from a man aged 50 or older with acute or convalescent COVID-19.

The genes are TRBV4-3 and TRBJ1-1, with 9 nucleotides matching TRBD1. The CDR3 totals 15 residues. Germline V gives CDR1 LGHNA, CDR2 YSLEER. V trimming: 4 bases; J trimming: 0 bases; junction bases outside the gene matches: 3. The CDR3 loop is CASSRGQGLNTEAFF. The DNA for the CDR3 is TGCGCCAGCAGCCGGGGACAGGGTCTGAACACTGAAGCTTTCTTT.

V usage is TRBV4-1 and J usage is TRBJ2-1; perhaps TRBD1 as D (5 bases). Germline assignment: CDR1 MGHRA and CDR2 YSYEKL. V lost 10 bases, J lost 9 bases, and 19 bases lay in between. This CDR3 is built from 13 residues. The CDR3 reads CAIGRDFGAEQFF. The DNA for the CDR3 is TGCGCCATCGGACGAGACTTTGGGGCTGAGCAGTTCTTC.

The chain is built from TRBV6-5 and TRBJ1-6, with D unclear. From germline, CDR1 is MNHEY and CDR2 SVGAGI. V lost 0 bases, J lost 7 bases, and 10 bases lay in between. This CDR3 comprises 15 residues. The CDR3 DNA reads as TGTGCCAGCAGTTACTCGGAGTGGTCCAATTCACCCCTCCACTTT. Protein sequence: CASSYSEWSNSPLHF.

Points on this clone: This specimen includes other DNA sequences encoding the same CDR3. This chain joins TRBV6-5 and TRBJ2-2; TRBD1 matches 8 bases. V lost 5 bases to trimming and J lost 4 bases; unmatched junction nucleotides: 6. Germline V gives CDR1 MNHEY, CDR2 SVGAGI. The CDR3 is 15 amino acids. CDR3 amino acids: CASSPGTGVTGELFF. The CDR3, as DNA: TGTGCCAGCAGTCCTGGGACAGGAGTCACCGGGGAGCTGTTTTTT.

Concerning this clone: The junction departs from the called germline gene at one end, perhaps through a read error. This rearrangement joins TRBV3-1 (or the pseudogene TRBV3-2) to TRBJ2-7; D might be TRBD2 (5 bases). This CDR3 has 12 amino acids. Germline V lookup: CDR1 LGHDT, CDR2 YNNKEL (reference sequence). CDR3 DNA: TGTGCCAGCAGCCAGCTGTTCGGGCCGCGGGACTTC. The encoded protein is CASSQLFGPRDF.

This clone came up once. The rearrangement joins TRBV7-2 to TRBJ1-2, with D tentatively TRBD1 (6 bases). Germline V CDR1 and CDR2: SGHTA, FQGNSA. This CDR3 has 14 residues. V dropped 5 bases and J dropped 8 bases, with 18 bases sitting between them. The CDR3 DNA reads TGTGCCAGCAGCCAAAACTGGCAGGGGTTCGGCTACACCTTC. The encoded protein is CASSQNWQGFGYTF.

The chain couples TRBV6-4 to TRBJ1-1, with 8 bases aligning to TRBD1. After removal of 6 bases from V and 3 bases from J, the junction contained 3 bases not matched to a gene. The CDR3 runs to 13 residues. Germline lookup yields CDR1 MRHNA and CDR2 SNTAGT. CDR3 DNA sequence: TGTGCCAGCAGGGAACAGGGGGACACTGAAGCTTTCTTT. Translated: CASREQGDTEAFF.

This chain joins TRBV7-3 and TRBJ2-3; D is unresolved. V gave up 3 bases and J gave up 4 bases, with 14 bases separating them. The CDR3 is 15 residues long. CDR1 and CDR2 (germline): SGHTA, FQGTGA. CDR3 bases: TGTGCCAGCAGCTTCAGAGACTCACTGCCAGATACGCAGTATTTT. This translates into CASSFRDSLPDTQYF.

As regards this clone: A read error may account for a junction end that differs from germline. CDR3 in DNA: TGCAGTGCTCCGCTCTGGACAGGGGGAAATTTT. It yields the protein CSAPLWTGGNF. The chain couples TRBV20-1 to TRBJ2-3; 10 bases fit TRBD1. The germline CDR1 and CDR2 sequences are DFQATT and SNEGSKA (reference sequence). There are 11 residues in the CDR3.

The V gene is TRBV3-1 (or the pseudogene TRBV3-2), the J gene TRBJ2-3, with 10 bases fitting TRBD2. Germline CDR1 is LGHDT and CDR2 is YNNKEL (reference sequence). The CDR3 sequence is 17 residues long. V lost 4 bases, J lost 0 bases, and 7 bases stayed unmatched. The CDR3 DNA follows: TGTGCCAGCAGCCTGGGGCTAGCGGGGGTCAGCACAGATACGCAGTATTTT. As protein: CASSLGLAGVSTDTQYF.

The chain uses TRBV7-2 and TRBJ2-1; D gene uncertain. This CDR3 is 11 amino acids long. The V and J ends lost 6 bases and 9 bases respectively, with 9 bases between them. CDR1 and CDR2 from the germline V gene are SGHTA and FQGNSA. CDR3 region: CASRETVEQFF. The CDR3 region has the DNA TGTGCCAGCAGGGAGACGGTTGAGCAGTTCTTC.

The gene calls are TRBV28 and TRBJ1-1; 7 nucleotides match TRBD1. The V gene end was trimmed by 7 bases and the J gene end by 4 bases; junction bases not matched to a gene: 6. There are 13 residues in the CDR3. CDR1 is MDHEN, CDR2 SYDVKM, per germline. The CDR3 protein is CASTKQGFTEAFF. CDR3 DNA: TGTGCCAGCACCAAACAGGGGTTCACTGAAGCTTTCTTT.

The V gene is TRBV5-4, the J gene TRBJ1-2; 7 bases line up with TRBD1. The V and J ends lost 4 bases and 2 bases, in that order; junction bases with no gene match: 5. CDR1 and CDR2 (germline): SGHNT, YYREEE (reference sequence). This CDR3 contains 14 residues. The CDR3 protein is CASSPQGGNYGYTF. The CDR3 DNA is TGTGCCAGCAGCCCGCAGGGGGGAAACTATGGCTACACCTTC.

The rearrangement joins TRBV6-1 to TRBJ2-7; 9 bases align to TRBD2. Germline assignment: CDR1 MNHNS and CDR2 SASEGT. The CDR3 totals 15 residues. The trim removed 0 bases at V and 5 bases at J, leaving 5 bases unmatched. CDR3 coding DNA: TGTGCCAGCAGTGAAGCCGGGACTAGCTCTCACGAGCAGTACTTC. Translated: CASSEAGTSSHEQYF.

This clone showed up just a few times. The chain recombines TRBV3-1 (or the pseudogene TRBV3-2) with TRBJ1-3; 9 positions agree with TRBD1. In germline, CDR1 is LGHDT, CDR2 YNNKEL (reference sequence). The junction had 6 bases not matched to a gene; V was cut back by 2 bases and J by 7 bases. This CDR3 has 15 amino acids. The CDR3 DNA reads TGTGCCAGCAGCCAAACCGGACAGGGGAGGAACACCATATATTTT. Translated, it gives CASSQTGQGRNTIYF.

The chain couples TRBV30 to TRBJ1-2; D is uncertain. Germline values: CDR1 GTSNPN, CDR2 SVGIG (reference sequence). This CDR3 has 13 amino acids. V gave up 0 bases and J gave up 7 bases, with 12 bases separating them. The CDR3 region is CAWSVSTGSGYTF. The CDR3 DNA reads TGTGCCTGGAGTGTAAGCACGGGGAGTGGCTACACCTTC.

This chain joins TRBV28 and TRBJ2-1; D might be TRBD2 (5 bases). In germline, CDR1 is MDHEN, CDR2 SYDVKM. The germline V and J ends were trimmed by 4 bases and 4 bases, with 17 bases remaining between them. The length of the CDR3 is 16 residues. CDR3 nucleotides: TGTGCCAGCAGTTCCCCCACCGGGAATCGTTACAATGAGCAGTTCTTC. It is translated as CASSSPTGNRYNEQFF.

The rearrangement joins TRBV6-2 or TRBV6-3 to TRBJ1-1; D gene ambiguous. This CDR3 region has 13 residues. The germline V and J ends were trimmed by 3 bases and 4 bases, with 9 bases remaining between them. Germline CDR1 reads MNHEY; CDR2 reads SVGEGT. CDR3 protein: CASSYRFGTEAFF. Here the CDR3 DNA reads TGTGCCAGCAGTTATCGGTTTGGCACTGAAGCTTTCTTT.

This clone was found once. This chain joins TRBV15 and TRBJ2-5, with 8 bases that match TRBD1. Germline-derived CDR1 and CDR2 are LNHNV and YYDKDF (reference sequence). The length of the CDR3 is 14 residues. With V trimmed by 3 bases and J by 3 bases, 3 bases remained unmatched. The CDR3 reads CATSSGQGKETQYF. CDR3 in DNA: TGTGCCACCAGCAGCGGACAGGGAAAAGAGACCCAGTACTTC.

J is TRBJ2-1 and V is TRBV10-3, with D perhaps TRBD1 (6 bases). Trimming pared 7 bases from V and 8 bases from J, leaving 12 bases between. This CDR3 has 12 amino acids. CDR1 and CDR2 from the germline V gene are ENHRY and SYGVKD. The CDR3 reads CAINRDGDEQFF. In DNA form, the CDR3 reads TGTGCCATCAACAGGGATGGGGATGAGCAGTTCTTC.

J is TRBJ1-3 and V is TRBV4-3; a possible D gene is TRBD1 (6 bases). Germline V gene lookup returns CDR1 LGHNA and CDR2 YSLEER. Between the trimmed V and J ends, which lost 1 base and 4 bases, there was a span of 14 bases. CDR3 length: 16 amino acids. CDR3 bases: TGCGCCAGCAGCCAAGTCTACAGGGACCTCGGAAACACCATATATTTT. It encodes CASSQVYRDLGNTIYF.

V and J are TRBV19 and TRBJ1-6; TRBD1 aligns across 7 bases. There are 15 residues in the CDR3. Germline CDR1 is LNHDA and CDR2 is SQIVND (reference sequence). With V trimmed by 4 bases and J by 3 bases, 3 bases remained unmatched. The CDR3 DNA sequence: TGTGCCAGTAGTAACCAGGGGGTCTATAATTCACCCCTCCACTTT. Protein: CASSNQGVYNSPLHF.

The chain couples TRBV7-9 to TRBJ1-4, with 7 bases lining up with TRBD1. CDR1 is SEHNR, CDR2 FQNEAQ, per germline (reference sequence). This CDR3 region has 14 residues. The ends lost 5 bases at V and 2 bases at J; junction bases unmatched: 2. Written as DNA, the CDR3 is TGTGCCAGCAGCCGGGACAGCACTAATGAAAAACTGTTTTTT. This translates into CASSRDSTNEKLFF.

The CDR3, as DNA: TGTGCCAGCAGCTTGGCCGGGACAGGAGGTGAAAAACTGTTTTTT. It yields the protein CASSLAGTGGEKLFF. The V gene is TRBV5-4, the J gene TRBJ1-4, with 8 bases identical to TRBD1. J was trimmed by 7 bases and V by 0 bases; bases with no gene match: 5. The CDR3 is 15 residues long. Germline V lookup: CDR1 SGHNT, CDR2 YYREEE (reference sequence).

This clone appeared once. The J gene is TRBJ2-2, the V gene TRBV4-3; maybe TRBD2 (6 bases). Germline assignment: CDR1 LGHNA and CDR2 YSLEER. The CDR3 spans 15 residues. V lost 1 base and J lost 7, with 13 bases in between. The CDR3: CASSQVSSGVGELFF. The CDR3 nucleotides are TGCGCCAGCAGCCAAGTTTCTTCGGGGGTCGGGGAGCTGTTTTTT.

This rearrangement joins TRBV6-5 to TRBJ1-2, with D maybe TRBD1 (5 bases). The V end lost 0 bases, the J end lost 4 bases, and 12 bases lay between the germline ends. Germline values: CDR1 MNHEY, CDR2 SVGAGI. The CDR3 has 15 amino acids. The CDR3 DNA is TGTGCCAGCAGTTACTCGCTCCAGGGAAGCTATGGCTACACCTTC. Translating gives CASSYSLQGSYGYTF.

J is TRBJ2-7 and V is TRBV14; 9 nucleotides agree with TRBD1. The CDR3 contains 15 residues. Germline loops: CDR1 SGHDN, CDR2 FVKESK. V gave up 3 bases and J gave up 2 bases; unmatched junction bases: 5. For the CDR3, the DNA is TGTGCCAGCAGCCAGTTCGGACAGGGGACCTACGAGCAGTACTTC. Amino acids: CASSQFGQGTYEQYF.

The J gene is TRBJ2-2, the V gene TRBV7-9; TRBD2 might be the D (6 bases). CDR3 length equals 17 residues. The germline V gene has CDR1 SEHNR and CDR2 FQNEAQ (reference sequence). The V and J ends lost 1 base and 4 bases respectively, with 16 bases between them. CDR3 loop: CASSLGPGGAGTGELFF. CDR3 nucleotide sequence: TGTGCCAGCAGCTTAGGCCCAGGAGGGGCGGGCACCGGGGAGCTGTTTTTT.

The genes are TRBV28 and TRBJ1-6; 7 nucleotides line up with TRBD1. From germline, CDR1 is MDHEN and CDR2 SYDVKM. The junction had 12 bases not matched to a gene; V was cut back by 7 bases and J by 9 bases. The length of the CDR3 is 15 residues. The CDR3 here is CASKREKGAGSPLHF. DNA of the CDR3: TGTGCCAGCAAGAGAGAAAAGGGGGCAGGTTCACCCCTCCACTTT.

The chain couples TRBV18 to TRBJ2-2; maybe TRBD1 (5 bases). Germline V gives CDR1 KGHSH, CDR2 LQKENI. The CDR3 totals 14 residues. V was trimmed by 0 bases and J by 6 bases, leaving 8 bases between them. CDR3 amino acids: CASSPPGVSGELFF. CDR3 DNA sequence: TGTGCCAGCTCACCACCAGGGGTTTCCGGGGAGCTGTTTTTT.